Included here is one TCR beta chain sequence, with context. Its antigen remains unidentified. This entry belongs to a study of CXCR3-negative and CXCR3-positive naive CD8 T cells. cDNA libraries for TRB were generated by 5' RACE incorporating UMI labels. For each CDR3 protein, TCRdb gives one entry from its re-call of the 5' RACE reads, without DNA. The listing records roughly 130,000 distinct CDR3 sequences. The CDR3 spans 14 residues. The germline gives CDR1 SGHVS, CDR2 FNYEAQ. Naive CD8+ T cells displayed a CD45RO-CCR7+CD27+CD95- phenotype. Whole-study results and caveats: Naive subsets displayed similar surface CD5, and TCR strength was inferred from TRB CDR3 properties. Researchers report that CXCR3-positive naive cells carry more hydrophobic TRB CDR3s than CXCR3-negative naive cells. High diversity, comparable across both naive subsets, contrasted with much lower diversity in memory CD8+ cells. Researchers report CXCR3 expression partially decreased after cryopreservation, with fresh PBMCs used in most assays.

What was sequenced was naive CXCR3+ CD8+ T cells from blood. Subset of the sample: CD45RO-CCR7+CD27+CD95- naive CD8+ T cells expressing CXCR3 (TNR3+). The sequence was collected from a human donor in good health. Some clones in this sample may be carry-over from other donors' samples. The J gene is TRBJ2-2, the V gene TRBV7-6. This CDR3 is CASTFSVRGGELFF.